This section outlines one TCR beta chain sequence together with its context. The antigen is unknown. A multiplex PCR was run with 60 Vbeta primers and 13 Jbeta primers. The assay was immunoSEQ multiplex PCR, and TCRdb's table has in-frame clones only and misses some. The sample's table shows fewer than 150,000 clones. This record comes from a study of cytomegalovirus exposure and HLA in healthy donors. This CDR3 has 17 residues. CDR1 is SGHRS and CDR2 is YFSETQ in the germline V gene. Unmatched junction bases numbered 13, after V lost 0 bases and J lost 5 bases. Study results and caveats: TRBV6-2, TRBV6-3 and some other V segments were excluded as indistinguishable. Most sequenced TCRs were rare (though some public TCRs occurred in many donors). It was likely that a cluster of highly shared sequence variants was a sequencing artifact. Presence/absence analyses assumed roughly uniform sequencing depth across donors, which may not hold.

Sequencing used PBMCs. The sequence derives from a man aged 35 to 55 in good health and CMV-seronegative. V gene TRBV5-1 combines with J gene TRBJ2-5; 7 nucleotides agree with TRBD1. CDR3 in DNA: TGCGCCAGCAGCTTGGTTGGGACAGCTGGCCCGGGGGAGACCCAGTACTTC. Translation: CASSLVGTAGPGETQYF. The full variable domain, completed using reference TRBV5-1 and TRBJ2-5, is KAGVTQTPRYLIKTRGQQVTLSCSPISGHRSVSWYQQTPGQGLQFLFEYFSETQRNKGNFPGRFSGRQFSNSRSEMNVSTLELGDSALYLCASSLVGTAGPGETQYFGPGTRLLVL.